The 19 T cell receptor beta chains below come from one sample, sequenced in a study of regulatory T cells in long-lasting Graves disease. With iRepertoire HTBI primers and Arm-PCR of CDR3 regions, TCR beta libraries were built. TCRdb reprocessed the multiplex PCR reads with MiXCR, giving one entry per CDR3 protein. This table has about 520,000 distinct CDR3 sequences, 9.5% to 15% appearing once. Time point described: newly diagnosed GD, antithyroid drugs for less than 3 months. PBMC RNA was the source of the TCR library. In addition, the sample was reused for a study of T cells in Graves' hyperthyroidism and ophthalmopathy.

The material sequenced was peripheral blood mononuclear cells (PBMCs), taken at new diagnosis, from a patient treated with antithyroid drugs. The source is a woman under 40 with Graves disease.

This clonotype showed up many times. The chain uses TRBV14 and TRBJ2-3, with TRBD1 identical over 8 bases. Germline loops: CDR1 SGHDN, CDR2 FVKESK. V dropped 4 bases and J dropped 4; count of bases not matched to a gene: 7. There are 15 residues in the CDR3. DNA of the CDR3: TGTGCCAGCAGCCGCCGGACAGGGACACCAGATACGCAGTATTTT. This sequence encodes CASSRRTGTPDTQYF.

The chain links TRBV7-9 to TRBJ2-7; perhaps TRBD2 as D (6 bases). Trimming stripped 4 bases from V and 2 bases from J, with 21 bases between. The CDR3 runs to 17 residues. Per germline, CDR1 SEHNR and CDR2 FQNEAQ (reference sequence). The CDR3 nucleotides read TGTGCCAGCAGCTATGAAACCGGGACTCATCAAACCTACGAGCAGTACTTC. Translating gives CASSYETGTHQTYEQYF.

The chain has TRBV19 and TRBJ2-3, with TRBD2 matching 10 bases. The junction had 32 bases not matched to a gene; V was cut back by 5 bases and J by 6 bases. This CDR3 is built from 23 residues. Per germline, CDR1 LNHDA and CDR2 SQIVND (reference sequence). Written as DNA, the CDR3 is TGTGCCAGTAGTTCACACTATCCTCGCGGTAGCGGGAGGTATACCACAGCGGGGGATACGCAGTATTTT. It codes for CASSSHYPRGSGRYTTAGDTQYF.

This clonotype was observed many times. CDR3 region: CASSLYAIGSPQHF. Written as DNA, the CDR3 is TGTGCCAGCAGTTTATACGCGATTGGTTCGCCCCAGCATTTT. The rearrangement uses TRBV27 and TRBJ1-5; D ambiguous. V lost 1 base and J 9 bases, leaving 13 bases between the germline ends. This CDR3 is 14 amino acids long. In germline, CDR1 is MNHEY, CDR2 SMNVEV (reference sequence).

This clonotype was seen many times. The J gene is TRBJ2-1, the V gene TRBV6-2 or TRBV6-3, with TRBD2 matching 11 bases. Trimming took 6 bases from V and 2 from J; bases not matched to a gene: 3. The length of the CDR3 is 15 residues. Germline assignment: CDR1 MNHEY and CDR2 SVGEGT. Here the CDR3 reads CASREGLAAYNEQFF. CDR3 sequence (DNA): TGTGCCAGCAGGGAGGGACTAGCGGCCTACAATGAGCAGTTCTTC.

This clonotype was seen at least ten times. V and J are TRBV6-1 and TRBJ2-3, with D uncertain. Trimming took 6 bases from V and 4 from J, leaving 11 bases between them. Germline V CDR1 and CDR2: MNHNS, SASEGT. CDR3 length: 13 amino acids. CDR3 sequence: CASSLGWADTQYF. The CDR3 DNA reads as TGTGCCAGCAGCCTCGGTTGGGCAGATACGCAGTATTTT.

The chain recombines TRBV7-9 with TRBJ2-1; the match to TRBD2 covers 7 bases. The germline CDR1 and CDR2 sequences are SEHNR and FQNEAQ (reference sequence). The CDR3 extends over 14 amino acids. The ends lost 3 bases at V and 10 bases at J; junction bases unmatched: 9. This CDR3 is CASSFSASGREQFF. DNA of the CDR3: TGTGCCAGCAGCTTTTCGGCTAGCGGACGGGAGCAGTTCTTC.

This clonotype appeared many times. The chain couples TRBV12-3 or TRBV12-4 to TRBJ1-4; tentatively, D is TRBD1 (6 bases). V was shortened by 5 bases and J by 10 bases, with 20 bases between the two germline ends. This CDR3 comprises 15 residues. The CDR3 nucleotides read TGTGCCAGCAGTCCGCAAAACGAGAGGGGGAGAAAACTGTTTTTT. This codes for CASSPQNERGRKLFF.

This clonotype was seen more than once but under ten times. The chain has TRBV19 and TRBJ2-1, with D hard to call. The ends were cut back, 5 bases at V and 9 bases at J, with 14 bases in the middle. Germline V lookup: CDR1 LNHDA, CDR2 SQIVND (reference sequence). The CDR3 extends over 13 amino acids. The CDR3 is CASSYLPASEQFF. The CDR3 DNA sequence: TGTGCCAGTAGTTACCTCCCAGCATCTGAGCAGTTCTTC.

This clonotype has ten or more counts. J is TRBJ1-5 and V is TRBV20-1; D gene ambiguous. Trimming cost V 3 bases and J 4 bases, with 7 bases left between them. This CDR3 has 12 residues. Germline V CDR1 and CDR2: DFQATT, SNEGSKA (reference sequence). CDR3 residues: CSARGDNQPQHF. As DNA, the CDR3 is TGCAGTGCTAGGGGTGATAATCAGCCCCAGCATTTT.

The genes are TRBV30 and TRBJ1-2; D not certain. The germline V gene encodes CDR1 GTSNPN and CDR2 SVGIG (reference sequence). Trimming cost V 5 bases and J 5 bases, with 9 bases left between them. This CDR3 comprises 11 residues. CDR3 in DNA: TGTGCCTGGGGGAGAGGTTATGGCTACACCTTC. This sequence encodes CAWGRGYGYTF.

Many counts were recorded for this clonotype. The gene calls are TRBV28 and TRBJ2-5; D unresolved. V dropped 6 bases and J dropped 4 bases, with 6 bases sitting between them. In germline, CDR1 is MDHEN, CDR2 SYDVKM. There are 11 residues in the CDR3. The CDR3 region is CASSLGETQYF. CDR3 coding DNA: TGTGCCAGCAGCTTAGGAGAGACCCAGTACTTC.

Concerning this clonotype itself: This could be a read error, since a much larger clone is one nucleotide away. The rearrangement joins TRBV6-2 or TRBV6-3 to TRBJ1-2; D ambiguous. Germline CDR1 is MNHEY and CDR2 is SVGEGT. There are 13 residues in the CDR3. CDR3 bases: TGTGCCAGCAGTTACGATGGGAACTGTGGCTACACCTTC. This translates into CASSYDGNCGYTF.

This clonotype was seen at least ten times. V and J are TRBV30 and TRBJ1-2; no definite D call. V shed 7 bases and J shed 4 bases, with 10 bases lying between them. Germline loops: CDR1 GTSNPN, CDR2 SVGIG (reference sequence). CDR3 length: 11 residues. The CDR3 is CASDTVYGYTF. As DNA, the CDR3 is TGTGCCTCTGACACGGTCTATGGCTACACCTTC. Full variable domain (outside the CDR3, taken from reference TRBV30 and TRBJ1-2): SQTIHQWPATLVQPVGSPLSLECTVEGTSNPNLYWYRQAAGRGLQLLFYSVGIGQISSEVPQNLSASRPQDRQFILSSKKLLLSDSGFYLCASDTVYGYTFGSGTRLTVV.

In this sample, this clonotype turned up many times. V gene TRBV30 combines with J gene TRBJ2-3; 12 bases match TRBD2. In germline, CDR1 is GTSNPN, CDR2 SVGIG (reference sequence). The CDR3 covers 16 residues. The V gene end was trimmed by 2 bases and the J gene end by 4 bases; junction bases not matched to a gene: 7. The CDR3 sequence: CAWSLTSGRWADTQYF. The CDR3 DNA reads as TGTGCCTGGAGTTTGACTAGCGGGAGATGGGCAGATACGCAGTATTTT.

In this sample, this clonotype turned up many times. The chain is built from TRBV28 and TRBJ2-7; 12 nucleotides line up with TRBD2. V shed 6 bases, J shed 0 bases, and the junction held 12 bases outside the gene matches. The CDR3 is made up of 18 amino acids. CDR1 is MDHEN and CDR2 is SYDVKM in the germline V gene. The CDR3 DNA follows: TGTGCCAGCAGCCCAGGGGGACTAGCGGGCGTGGGCTCCTACGAGCAGTACTTC. Amino acid sequence: CASSPGGLAGVGSYEQYF.

Worth noting for this clonotype: With a much larger clone just one base away, this may be a read error. The V and J genes are TRBV11-3 and TRBJ2-1, with TRBD2 matching 11 bases. In germline, CDR1 is SGHNT, CDR2 YENEEA. CDR3 length equals 16 residues. Here the CDR3 reads CTSSFDPASGRSEQFF. CDR3 bases: TGTACCAGCAGCTTCGACCCGGCTAGCGGGAGGAGTGAGCAGTTCTTC.

Note on this clonotype: A much larger clone is a single base away; this may be a read error. The V call is TRBV20-1, the J call TRBJ2-1; 7 bases align to TRBD1. The CDR3 covers 11 residues. CDR1 is DFQATT and CDR2 is SNEGSKA in the germline V gene (reference sequence). The J segment lost 13 bases and the V segment lost 6 bases, leaving 9 bases of the junction unmatched. The DNA for the CDR3 is TGCAGTGCCGGCGACAGGGATGGACAGTTCTTC. It translates to CSAGDRDGQFF.

This clonotype appeared many times. The chain is built from TRBV7-9 and TRBJ1-3; TRBD1 might be the D (6 bases). Germline V gene data show CDR1 as SEHNR and CDR2 as FQNEAQ (reference sequence). CDR3 length: 14 residues. The V and J ends lost 11 bases and 2 bases respectively, with 16 bases between them. CDR3 in DNA: TGTGCCCTCAGCGGGAGACAGGCTGGAAACACCATATATTTT. It is translated as CALSGRQAGNTIYF. Based on the CDR3 plus reference TRBV7-9 and TRBJ1-3, the full variable domain is DTGVSQNPRHKITKRGQNVTFRCDPISEHNRLYWYRQTLGQGPEFLTYFQNEAQLEKSRLLSDRFSAERPKGSFSTLEIQRTEQGDSAMYLCALSGRQAGNTIYFGEGSWLTVV.